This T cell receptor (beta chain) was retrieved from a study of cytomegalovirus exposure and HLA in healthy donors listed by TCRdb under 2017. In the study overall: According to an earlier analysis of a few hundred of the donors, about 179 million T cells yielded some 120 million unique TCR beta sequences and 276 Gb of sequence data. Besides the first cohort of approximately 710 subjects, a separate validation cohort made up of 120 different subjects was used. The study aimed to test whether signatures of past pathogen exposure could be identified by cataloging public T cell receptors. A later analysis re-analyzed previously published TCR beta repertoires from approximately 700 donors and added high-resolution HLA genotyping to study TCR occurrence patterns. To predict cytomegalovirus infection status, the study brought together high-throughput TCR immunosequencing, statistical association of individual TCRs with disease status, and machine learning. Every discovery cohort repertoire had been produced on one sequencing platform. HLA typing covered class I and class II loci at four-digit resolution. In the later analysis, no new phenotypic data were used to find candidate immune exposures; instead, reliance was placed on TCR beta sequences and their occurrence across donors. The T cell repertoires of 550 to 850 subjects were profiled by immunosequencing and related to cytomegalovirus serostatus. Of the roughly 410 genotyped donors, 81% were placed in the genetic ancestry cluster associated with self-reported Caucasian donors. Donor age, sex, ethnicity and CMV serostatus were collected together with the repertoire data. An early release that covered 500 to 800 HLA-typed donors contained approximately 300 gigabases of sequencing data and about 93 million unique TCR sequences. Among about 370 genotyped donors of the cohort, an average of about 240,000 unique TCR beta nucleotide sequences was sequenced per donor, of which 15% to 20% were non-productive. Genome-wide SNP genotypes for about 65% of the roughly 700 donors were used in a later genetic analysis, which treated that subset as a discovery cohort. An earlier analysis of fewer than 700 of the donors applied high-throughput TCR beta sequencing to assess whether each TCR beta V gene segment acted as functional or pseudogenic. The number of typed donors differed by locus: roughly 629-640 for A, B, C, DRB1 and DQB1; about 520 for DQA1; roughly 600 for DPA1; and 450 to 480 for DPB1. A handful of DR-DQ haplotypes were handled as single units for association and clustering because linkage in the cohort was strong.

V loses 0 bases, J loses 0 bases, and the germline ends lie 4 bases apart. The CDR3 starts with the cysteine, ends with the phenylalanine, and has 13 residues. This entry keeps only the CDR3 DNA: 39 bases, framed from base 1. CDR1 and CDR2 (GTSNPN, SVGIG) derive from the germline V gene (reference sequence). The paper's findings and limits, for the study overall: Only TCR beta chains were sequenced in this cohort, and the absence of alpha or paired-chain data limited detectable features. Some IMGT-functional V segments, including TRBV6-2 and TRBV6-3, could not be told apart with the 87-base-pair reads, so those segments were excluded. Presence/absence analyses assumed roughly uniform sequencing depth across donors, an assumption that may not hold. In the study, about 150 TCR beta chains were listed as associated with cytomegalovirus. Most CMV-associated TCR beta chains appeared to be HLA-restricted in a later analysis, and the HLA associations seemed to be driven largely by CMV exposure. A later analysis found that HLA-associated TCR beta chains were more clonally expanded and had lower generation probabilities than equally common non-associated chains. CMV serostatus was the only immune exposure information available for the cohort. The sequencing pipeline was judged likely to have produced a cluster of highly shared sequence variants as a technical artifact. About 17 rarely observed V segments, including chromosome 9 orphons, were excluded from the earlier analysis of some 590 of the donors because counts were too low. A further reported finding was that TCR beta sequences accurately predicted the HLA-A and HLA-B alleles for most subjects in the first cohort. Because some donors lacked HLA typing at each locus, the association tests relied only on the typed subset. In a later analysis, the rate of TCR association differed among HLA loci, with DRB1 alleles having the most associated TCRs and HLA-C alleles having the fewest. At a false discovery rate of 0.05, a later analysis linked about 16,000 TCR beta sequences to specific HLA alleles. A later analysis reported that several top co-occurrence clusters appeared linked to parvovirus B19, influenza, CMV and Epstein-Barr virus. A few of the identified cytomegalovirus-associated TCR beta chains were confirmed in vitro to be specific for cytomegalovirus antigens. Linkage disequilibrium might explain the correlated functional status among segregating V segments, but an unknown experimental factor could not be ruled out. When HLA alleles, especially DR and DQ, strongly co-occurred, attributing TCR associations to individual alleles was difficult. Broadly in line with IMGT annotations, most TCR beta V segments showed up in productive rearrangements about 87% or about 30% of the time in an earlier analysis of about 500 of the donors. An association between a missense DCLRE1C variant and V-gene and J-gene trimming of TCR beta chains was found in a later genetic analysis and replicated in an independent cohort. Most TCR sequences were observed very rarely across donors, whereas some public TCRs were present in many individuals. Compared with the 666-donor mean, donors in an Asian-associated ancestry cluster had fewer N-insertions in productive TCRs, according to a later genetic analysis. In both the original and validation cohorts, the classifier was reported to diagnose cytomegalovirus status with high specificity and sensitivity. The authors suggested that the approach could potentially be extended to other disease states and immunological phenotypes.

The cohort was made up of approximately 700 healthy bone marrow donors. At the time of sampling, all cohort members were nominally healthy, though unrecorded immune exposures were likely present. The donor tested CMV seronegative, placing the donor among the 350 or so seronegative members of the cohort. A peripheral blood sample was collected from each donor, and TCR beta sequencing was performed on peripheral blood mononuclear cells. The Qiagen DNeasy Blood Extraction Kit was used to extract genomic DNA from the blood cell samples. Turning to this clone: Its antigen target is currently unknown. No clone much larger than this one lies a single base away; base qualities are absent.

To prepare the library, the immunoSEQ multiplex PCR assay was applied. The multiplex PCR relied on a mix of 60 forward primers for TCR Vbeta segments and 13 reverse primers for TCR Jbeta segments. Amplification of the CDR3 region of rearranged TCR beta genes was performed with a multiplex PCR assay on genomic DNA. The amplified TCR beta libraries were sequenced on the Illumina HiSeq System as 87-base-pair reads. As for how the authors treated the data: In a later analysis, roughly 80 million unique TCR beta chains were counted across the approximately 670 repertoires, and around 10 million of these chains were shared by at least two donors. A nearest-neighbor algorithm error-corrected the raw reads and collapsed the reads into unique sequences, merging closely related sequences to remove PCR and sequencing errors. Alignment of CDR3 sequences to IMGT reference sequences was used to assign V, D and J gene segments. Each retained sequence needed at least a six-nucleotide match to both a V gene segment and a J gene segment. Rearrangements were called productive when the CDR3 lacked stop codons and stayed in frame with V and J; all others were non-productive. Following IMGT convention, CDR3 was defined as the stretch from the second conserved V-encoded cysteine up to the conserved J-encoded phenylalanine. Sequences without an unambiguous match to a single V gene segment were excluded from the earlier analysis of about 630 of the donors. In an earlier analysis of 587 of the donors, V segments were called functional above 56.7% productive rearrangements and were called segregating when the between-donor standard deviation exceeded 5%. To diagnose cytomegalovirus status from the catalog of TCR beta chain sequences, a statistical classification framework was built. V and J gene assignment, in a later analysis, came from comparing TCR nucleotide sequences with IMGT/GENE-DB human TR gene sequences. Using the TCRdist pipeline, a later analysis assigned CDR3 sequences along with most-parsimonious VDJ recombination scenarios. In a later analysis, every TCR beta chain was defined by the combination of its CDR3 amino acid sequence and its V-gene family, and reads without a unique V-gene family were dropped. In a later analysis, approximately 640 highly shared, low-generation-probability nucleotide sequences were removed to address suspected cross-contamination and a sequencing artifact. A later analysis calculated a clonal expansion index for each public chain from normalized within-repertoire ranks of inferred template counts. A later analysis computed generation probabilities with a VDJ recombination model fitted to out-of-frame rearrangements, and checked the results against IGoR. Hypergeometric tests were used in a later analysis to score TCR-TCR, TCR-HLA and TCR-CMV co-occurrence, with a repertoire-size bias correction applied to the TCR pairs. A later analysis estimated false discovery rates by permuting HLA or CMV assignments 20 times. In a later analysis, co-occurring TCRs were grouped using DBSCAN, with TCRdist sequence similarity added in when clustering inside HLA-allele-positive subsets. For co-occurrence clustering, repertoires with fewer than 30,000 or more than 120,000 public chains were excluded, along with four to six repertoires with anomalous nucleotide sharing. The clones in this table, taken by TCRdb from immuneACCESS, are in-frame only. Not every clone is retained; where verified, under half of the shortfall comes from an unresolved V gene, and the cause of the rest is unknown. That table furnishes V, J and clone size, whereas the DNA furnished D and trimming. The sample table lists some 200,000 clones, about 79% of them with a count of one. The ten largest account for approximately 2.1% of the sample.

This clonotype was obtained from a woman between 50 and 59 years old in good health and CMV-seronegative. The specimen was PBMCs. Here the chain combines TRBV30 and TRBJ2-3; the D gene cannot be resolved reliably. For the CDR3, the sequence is CAWSVQSTDTQYF. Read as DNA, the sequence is TGTGCCTGGAGTGTACAGAGCACAGATACGCAGTATTTT.